The rows below give T cell receptor beta chains drawn from one sample of a study of blood T cell repertoires in COVID-19. Using immunoSEQ multiplex PCR, the repertoire was profiled, and TCRdb retains in-frame clones only, with some absent. The table includes 200,000 to 250,000 clones, about 84% detected once. Specimen: peripheral blood. These receptors were taken from a woman aged 80 or older with COVID-19, enrolled during active disease. Both conserved end residues are part of each CDR3. D genes are given only for firm matches. Where a row states a size, it is once, few, many or the class of an expanded clone; other rows omit it.

TRBV5-1	TRBJ2-3	.	.	CASSTTRSGAARTDTQYF	TGCGCCAGCAGCACTACCCGCTCGGGAGCGGCCCGCACAGATACGCAGTATTTT
TRBV19	TRBJ1-5	few	TRBD1	CASSVNRGVQPQHF	TGTGCCAGTAGTGTTAACAGGGGAGTGCAGCCCCAGCATTTT
TRBV4-1	TRBJ2-7	.	TRBD2	CASSQVPTSGGGEQYF	TGCGCCAGCAGCCAAGTCCCCACTAGCGGGGGAGGCGAGCAGTACTTC
TRBV5-1	TRBJ2-1	.	TRBD1	CASSLAGGTYNEQFF	TGCGCCAGCAGCTTGGCAGGGGGCACCTACAATGAGCAGTTCTTC
TRBV19	TRBJ1-5	.	.	CASSIGGLGNQPQHF	TGTGCCAGTAGTATAGGGGGCTTAGGCAATCAGCCCCAGCATTTT
TRBV4-1	TRBJ2-1	.	.	CASSQDLGASYNEQFF	TGCGCCAGCAGCCAAGATCTGGGGGCCTCCTACAATGAGCAGTTCTTC
TRBV19	TRBJ1-2	few	.	CASSIDPHRVHGYTF	TGTGCCAGTAGTATAGATCCGCATCGCGTCCATGGCTACACCTTC
TRBV28	TRBJ1-1	few	.	CASSGTPNTEAFF	TGTGCCAGCAGCGGGACACCGAACACTGAAGCTTTCTTT
TRBV28	TRBJ1-5	.	.	CASSLLVYSTNQPQHF	TGTGCCAGCAGTTTATTGGTCTATTCCACCAATCAGCCCCAGCATTTT
TRBV9	TRBJ2-2	.	TRBD2	CASSSRLAGQTGELFF	TGTGCCAGCAGCTCCCGACTAGCGGGACAGACCGGGGAGCTGTTTTTT
TRBV19	TRBJ1-3	.	.	CATVTAPGNTIYF	TGTGCCACGGTGACAGCTCCTGGAAACACCATATATTTT
TRBV19	TRBJ2-7	.	.	CASSISRGRSYEQYF	TGTGCCAGTAGTATAAGCAGGGGGAGGTCCTACGAGCAGTACTTC
TRBV2	TRBJ2-7	few	TRBD1	CASSDQGAGYEQYF	TGTGCCAGCAGTGATCAGGGGGCGGGCTACGAGCAGTACTTC
TRBV21-1	TRBJ2-1	.	.	CASSKGGPRAYNEQFF	TGTGCCAGCAGCAAAGGGGGCCCCCGGGCCTACAATGAGCAGTTCTTC
TRBV11-2	TRBJ2-5	once	.	CASSLSTGETQYF	TGTGCCAGCAGCCTCTCGACCGGGGAGACCCAGTACTTC
TRBV7-2	TRBJ1-2	.	TRBD1	CASSLVGTGKRNGYTF	TGTGCCAGCAGCTTAGTGGGGACAGGGAAGAGAAATGGCTACACCTTC
TRBV10-3	TRBJ2-1	.	.	CAISLDSGEQFF	TGTGCCATCAGCCTGGACAGTGGTGAGCAGTTCTTC
TRBV3-1/TRBV3-2	TRBJ2-3	.	.	CASSQSDTQYF	TGTGCCAGCAGCCAATCTGATACGCAGTATTTT
TRBV3-1/TRBV3-2	TRBJ2-1	.	.	CASSQVFGDWGNEQFF	TGTGCCAGCAGCCAAGTGTTCGGGGATTGGGGCAATGAGCAGTTCTTC
TRBV7-9	TRBJ1-1	.	.	CASSFVNTEAFF	TGTGCCAGCAGCTTCGTGAACACTGAAGCTTTCTTT
TRBV7-2	TRBJ2-7	.	.	CASSLQGSSYEQYF	TGTGCCAGCAGCTTACAGGGAAGCTCCTACGAGCAGTACTTC
TRBV27	TRBJ2-5	.	.	CASSFAGEETQYF	TGTGCCAGCAGTTTCGCCGGGGAAGAGACCCAGTACTTC